This TCR beta chain was captured by sequencing in a study of CD8+ T cells in alopecia areata. Study at large: The drug, oral tofacitinib, was given to treated patients at 5 to 10 mg twice daily.

Germline V lookup: CDR1 SGHRS, CDR2 YFSETQ. Trimming stripped 3 bases from V and 3 bases from J, with 9 bases between. The CDR3 consists of 13 residues. Treatment denoted: oral pan-JAK inhibitor, 5-10 mg twice daily. Specimens obtained from alopecia areata patients comprised lesional scalp punch biopsies and peripheral blood. Extracted RNA was reverse transcribed into cDNA, the sequencing template. Assay used: immunoSEQ multiplex PCR; TCRdb lists only in-frame clones, some missing. The table has about 300,000 clones, about 62% seen once. Details on this clone: Other DNA variants within this sample encode the same CDR3.

Sequenced here: CD4+ T cells sorted from blood, sampled at week 24, from a patient treated with tofacitinib. V usage is TRBV5-1 and J usage is TRBJ1-1, with no clear D. The source is a human donor with alopecia areata. The CDR3 nucleotides read TGCGCCAGCAGCTCCGATCGGGACACTGAAGCTTTCTTT. It yields the protein CASSSDRDTEAFF. The full variable domain, completed using reference TRBV5-1 and TRBJ1-1, is KAGVTQTPRYLIKTRGQQVTLSCSPISGHRSVSWYQQTPGQGLQFLFEYFSETQRNKGNFPGRFSGRQFSNSRSEMNVSTLELGDSALYLCASSSDRDTEAFFGQGTRLTVV.